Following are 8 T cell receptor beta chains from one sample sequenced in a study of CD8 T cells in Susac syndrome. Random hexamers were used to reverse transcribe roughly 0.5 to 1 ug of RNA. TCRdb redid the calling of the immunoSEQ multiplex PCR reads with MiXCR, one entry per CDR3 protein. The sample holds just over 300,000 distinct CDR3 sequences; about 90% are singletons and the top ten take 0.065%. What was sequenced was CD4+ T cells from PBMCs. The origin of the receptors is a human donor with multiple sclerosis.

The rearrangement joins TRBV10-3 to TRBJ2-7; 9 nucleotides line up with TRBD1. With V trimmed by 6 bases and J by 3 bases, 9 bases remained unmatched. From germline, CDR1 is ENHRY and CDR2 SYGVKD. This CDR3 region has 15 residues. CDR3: CAIRAPGTGIYEQYF. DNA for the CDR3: TGTGCCATCAGGGCCCCTGGGACAGGGATCTACGAGCAGTACTTC.

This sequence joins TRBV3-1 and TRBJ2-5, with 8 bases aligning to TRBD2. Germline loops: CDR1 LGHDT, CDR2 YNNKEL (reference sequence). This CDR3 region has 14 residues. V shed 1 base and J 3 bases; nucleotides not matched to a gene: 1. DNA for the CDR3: TGTGCCAGCAGCCAAGTCGGGGGGGAAGAGACCCAGTACTTC. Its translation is CASSQVGGEETQYF.

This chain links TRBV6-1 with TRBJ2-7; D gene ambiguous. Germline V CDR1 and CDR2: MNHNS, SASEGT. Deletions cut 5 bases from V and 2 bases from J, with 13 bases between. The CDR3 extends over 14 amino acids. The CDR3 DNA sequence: TGTGCCAGCAGTCAGACCCTAACCACCTACGAGCAGTACTTC. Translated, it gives CASSQTLTTYEQYF.

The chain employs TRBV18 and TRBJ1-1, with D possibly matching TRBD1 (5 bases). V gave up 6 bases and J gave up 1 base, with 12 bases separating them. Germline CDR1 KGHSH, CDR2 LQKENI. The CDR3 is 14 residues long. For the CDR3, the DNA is TGTGCCAGCTCCGCCGTACAGGAGAACACTGAAGCTTTCTTT. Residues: CASSAVQENTEAFF.

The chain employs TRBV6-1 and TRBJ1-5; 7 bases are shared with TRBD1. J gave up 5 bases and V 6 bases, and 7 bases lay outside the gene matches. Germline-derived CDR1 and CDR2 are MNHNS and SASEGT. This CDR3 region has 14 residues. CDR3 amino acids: CASRLTQGDQPQHF. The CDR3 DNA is TGTGCCAGCAGGCTCACCCAGGGGGATCAGCCCCAGCATTTT.

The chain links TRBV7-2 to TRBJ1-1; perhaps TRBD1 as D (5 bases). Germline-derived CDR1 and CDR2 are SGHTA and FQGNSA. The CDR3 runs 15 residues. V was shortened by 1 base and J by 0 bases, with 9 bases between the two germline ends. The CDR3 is CASSLVRALNTEAFF. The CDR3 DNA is TGTGCCAGCAGCTTAGTCAGGGCCTTGAACACTGAAGCTTTCTTT.

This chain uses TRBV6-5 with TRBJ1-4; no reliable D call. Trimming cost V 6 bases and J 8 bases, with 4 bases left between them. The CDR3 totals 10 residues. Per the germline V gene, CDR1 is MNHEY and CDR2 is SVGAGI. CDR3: CASRGEKLFF. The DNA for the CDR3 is TGTGCCAGCAGGGGGGAAAAACTGTTTTTT.

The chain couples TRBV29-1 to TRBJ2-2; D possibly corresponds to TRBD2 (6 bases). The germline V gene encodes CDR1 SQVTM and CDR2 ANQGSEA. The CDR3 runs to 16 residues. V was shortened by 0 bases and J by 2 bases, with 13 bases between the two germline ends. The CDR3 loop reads CSVEERRRGNTGELFF. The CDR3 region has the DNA TGCAGCGTTGAAGAGAGACGGCGGGGCAACACCGGGGAGCTGTTTTTT.